This is a list of T cell receptor beta chains from one sample in a study of shared clonotypes between healthy human individuals. Produced via immunoSEQ multiplex PCR; TCRdb's table is partial and in-frame only. Here the sample spans some 2,500,000 clones, roughly 90% being singletons. Sequenced sample: naive CD4+ T cells from PBMCs. The receptors were sampled from a man younger than 30 in good health. Some clones in this sample may be carry-over from other donors' samples. The CDR3 runs from the conserved cysteine through the conserved F or W. D genes are given only for firm matches. Clone size, where shown, is once, few, many, or a class for clones that have expanded.

clone_size j_call v_call d_call cdr3_nt cdr3_aa
- TRBJ2-1 TRBV6-1 - TGTGCCAGCAGTGAAGCTCCCCATAGGGGCTCCTACAATGAGCAGTTCTTC CASSEAPHRGSYNEQFF
- TRBJ2-5 TRBV5-1 TRBD1 TGCGCCAGCAGCTTGGTGACAGGGCAGGAGACCCAGTACTTC CASSLVTGQETQYF
- TRBJ2-2 TRBV7-3 - TGTGCCAGCAGCTTAGGTCGAGCGAACACCGGGGAGCTGTTTTTT CASSLGRANTGELFF
- TRBJ2-7 TRBV28 TRBD2 TGTGCCAGCACCAGCGGGGGCTCCTACGAGCAGTACTTC CASTSGGSYEQYF
- TRBJ2-5 TRBV11-2 - TGTGCCAGCAGCCCACGCCGACAGGTGGAGACCCAGTACTTC CASSPRRQVETQYF
- TRBJ1-1 TRBV5-4 - TGTGCCAGCAGCTCAACAGGAAGCGGGACCACTGAAGCTTTCTTT CASSSTGSGTTEAFF
- TRBJ2-7 TRBV15 - TGTGCCACCAGCAGAGACCGCGACGGGTTCGGGGGGCAGTACTTC CATSRDRDGFGGQYF
- TRBJ2-7 TRBV15 - TGTGCCACCAGCAGAATAGTAACGCGCGAGCAGTACTTC CATSRIVTREQYF
once TRBJ2-7 TRBV5-1 TRBD2 TGCGCCAGCAGCTTTAGCGGGAGAAGTCGGGAGCAGTACTTC CASSFSGRSREQYF
once TRBJ2-7 TRBV27 - TGTGCCAGTAGTTACCGGGACGGGGGATACGAGCAGTACTTC CASSYRDGGYEQYF
- TRBJ2-2 TRBV10-2 - TGCGCCAGCAGCTCCTTATACAGGGGAGGGGGAGCGAACACCGGGGAGCTGTTTTTT CASSSLYRGGGANTGELFF
- TRBJ1-6 TRBV5-1 - TGCGCCAGCAGCCCTGACGGTGCGGCGAATTCACCCCTCCACTTT CASSPDGAANSPLHF
- TRBJ2-7 TRBV27 - TGTGCCAGCAGTTTATCGACAGGCCACGAGCAGTACTTC CASSLSTGHEQYF
- TRBJ1-5 TRBV11-2 - TGTGCCAGCAGCTTTGGAGGGGTGGGCCAGCCCCAGCATTTT CASSFGGVGQPQHF
- TRBJ2-7 TRBV9 TRBD2 TGTGCCAGCAGCGTAGGAAAACTAGCGGGTTCGTTCGAGCAGTACTTC CASSVGKLAGSFEQYF
- TRBJ2-1 TRBV29-1 TRBD2 TGCAGCGTTAGGACTAGCGGATGGTACAATGAGCAGTTCTTC CSVRTSGWYNEQFF
- TRBJ2-7 TRBV5-1 TRBD1 TGCGCCAGCTCAATACAGGGGGCATACGACGAGCAGTACTTC CASSIQGAYDEQYF
once TRBJ2-1 TRBV5-4 - TGTGCCAGCAGCCCCCCAGGTCGGCGGCCCGGGGACAATGAGCAGTTCTTC CASSPPGRRPGDNEQFF
- TRBJ1-6 TRBV7-2 - TGTGCCAGCAGCCGACTTAATTCACCCCTCCACTTT CASSRLNSPLHF
- TRBJ1-5 TRBV7-2 - TGTGCCAGCAGCTTAGGGGGGTCTCACAATCAGCCCCAGCATTTT CASSLGGSHNQPQHF
once TRBJ1-5 TRBV27 - TGTGCCAGCAGGGACAGAAATCAGCCCCAGCATTTT CASRDRNQPQHF
- TRBJ2-6 TRBV5-1 - TGCGCCAGCAGCGCATTCTCTGGGGCCAACGTCCTGACTTTC CASSAFSGANVLTF
- TRBJ2-4 TRBV6-1 - TGTGCCAGCAGTGAAGGGTCCAGGAACATTCAGTACTTC CASSEGSRNIQYF
- TRBJ2-5 TRBV30 TRBD1 TGTGCCTGGAGTTCGGGGACAGGGATGGAGACCCAGTACTTC CAWSSGTGMETQYF
- TRBJ2-1 TRBV19 - TGTGCCAGTAGTATCGACCACAGCTCCTACAATGAGCAGTTCTTC CASSIDHSSYNEQFF
- TRBJ2-1 TRBV28 - TGTGCCAGCAGTTTACCACGGAGTGAGCAGTTCTTC CASSLPRSEQFF